The clone carrying this TCR beta chain was counted ten times or more. Library preparation (for TCRbeta) was performed with unique molecular identifiers. MiXCR, applied by TCRdb to the PCR reads, yields one record per CDR3 protein. The sample lists approximately 250,000 distinct CDR3 sequences; roughly a quarter were seen once. This entry is derived from a study of T-cell reconstitution after alpha-beta-depleted transplantation in children. Trimming at V came to 0 bases and at J to 0 bases, leaving 8 bases not matched to a gene. The CDR3 consists of 17 residues. The V gene's germline CDR1 is SQVTM and CDR2 ANQGSEA.

This clonotype originated in a girl aged 2 to 10 with Fanconi anemia, due to receive a stem cell transplant. The chain carries TRBV29-1 and TRBJ2-1; 7 nucleotides match TRBD1. The specimen comprised PBMCs, sampled before TCRalphabeta/CD19-depleted stem cell transplant. The CDR3 DNA follows: TGCAGCGTTGAAGATTACGGGACAGTCAGCTCCTACAATGAGCAGTTCTTC. Protein product: CSVEDYGTVSSYNEQFF.